Listed below are T cell receptor beta chains from one sample, sequenced in a study of T cells in Graves' hyperthyroidism and ophthalmopathy. One entry per CDR3 protein results from TCRdb running MiXCR on the multiplex PCR reads. In the table there are 650,000 to 700,000 distinct CDR3 sequences, around a sixth of which are singletons. The sequenced sample was blood. The receptors stem from a man between 50 and 59 years old with Graves' hyperthyroidism. Each CDR3 is given with its conserved first and last residue. The D gene is left open where the match is weak. Some rows mark clone size as missing; the rest say once, few, many or name a class of expanded clone.

D gene	V gene	clone size	J gene	CDR3 DNA	CDR3 protein
.	TRBV6-1	.	TRBJ2-1	TGTGCCAGCACGCAAGAGACCTACAATGAGCAGTTCTTC	CASTQETYNEQFF
.	TRBV18	many	TRBJ2-7	TGTGCCAGCTCACCATCCATCTACGAGCAGTACTTC	CASSPSIYEQYF
TRBD1	TRBV6-5	few	TRBJ2-7	TGTGCCAGCAGTTATGAGGACAGGGTTGACCCGGGTGAGCAGTACTTC	CASSYEDRVDPGEQYF
.	TRBV6-1	many	TRBJ2-2	TGTGCCAGCAGCTCGGGACACCGGAACGCCGGGGAGCTGTTTTTT	CASSSGHRNAGELFF
.	TRBV19	many	TRBJ2-7	TGTGCCAGTAGTCTTAGAGGGGCCACCGGAACCTACGAGCAGTACTTC	CASSLRGATGTYEQYF
.	TRBV28	many	TRBJ2-7	TGTGCCAGCAGTCAATTCAGGGGCTTTTCTACCTACGAGCAGTACTTC	CASSQFRGFSTYEQYF
TRBD2	TRBV7-8	many	TRBJ2-1	TGTGCCAGCAGCTCGTTAGCGGGGTATTACAATGAGCAGTTCTTC	CASSSLAGYYNEQFF
TRBD1	TRBV7-8	.	TRBJ2-4	TGTGCCAGCAGCTTAGAGACAGGGTTGAACATTCAGTACTTC	CASSLETGLNIQYF
.	TRBV10-3	many	TRBJ2-3	TGTGCCATCAGTGAGGACAGCGCCGAATCAAGCACAGATACGCAGTATTTT	CAISEDSAESSTDTQYF
TRBD2	TRBV9	.	TRBJ2-6	TGTGCCAGCAGCGCCCAGGTCGGGAGGTCTCTGAGGGCCAACGTCCTGACTTTC	CASSAQVGRSLRANVLTF
.	TRBV6-5	many	TRBJ1-5	TGTGCCAGCAGTTATATGGAGGGCGAGTGGAATCAGCCCCAGCATTTT	CASSYMEGEWNQPQHF
.	TRBV7-2	.	TRBJ2-5	TGTGCCAGCAGCTTAGGGCTAACACAAGAGACCCAGTACTTC	CASSLGLTQETQYF
.	TRBV6-1	.	TRBJ1-5	TGTGCCAGCAGTATAGACAGGTTTCTAAATCAGCCCCAGCATTTT	CASSIDRFLNQPQHF
TRBD2	TRBV19	few	TRBJ2-1	TGTGCCAGTAGTAAGGCCGGGACTAGGAAGGGAGAGCAGTTCTTC	CASSKAGTRKGEQFF
.	TRBV19	.	TRBJ1-1	TGTGCCAGTAGTACAGGGGACTGGACTGAAGCTTTCTTT	CASSTGDWTEAFF
.	TRBV6-6	many	TRBJ2-2	TGTGCCAGCAGTTACCGCGCAACCGGGGAGCTGTTTTTT	CASSYRATGELFF
TRBD1	TRBV11-2	many	TRBJ2-1	TGTGCCAGCAGCACCTTCACAGGGGGCAATTACAATGAGCAGTTCTTC	CASSTFTGGNYNEQFF
.	TRBV12-3/TRBV12-4	many	TRBJ1-5	TGTGCCAGCAGTCCGGGGGGAGAGCCCCAGCATTTT	CASSPGGEPQHF
.	TRBV30	.	TRBJ2-5	TGTGCCTGGACGGCGGCACAAGAGACCCAGTACTTC	CAWTAAQETQYF
TRBD1	TRBV6-1	.	TRBJ1-1	TGTGCCAGCACCTCACCCCAGTACAGGGGAACGGACACTGAAGCTTTCTTT	CASTSPQYRGTDTEAFF
TRBD1	TRBV11-2	.	TRBJ2-1	TGTGCCAGCAGCTTAGTAGGGGACAGGGGGTCTTACAATGAGCAGTTCTTC	CASSLVGDRGSYNEQFF
.	TRBV14	many	TRBJ2-1	TGTGCCAGCAGCCAAGATCTTGGGAGCTCCTACAATGAGCAGTTCTTC	CASSQDLGSSYNEQFF
TRBD2	TRBV11-2	many	TRBJ2-2	TGTGCCAGCAGCTTGACTAGCGGTCCCGGGGAGCTGTTTTTT	CASSLTSGPGELFF
.	TRBV28	.	TRBJ2-3	TGTGCCAGCAGTTTATTGGTGGGCCAGTACACAGATACGCAGTATTTT	CASSLLVGQYTDTQYF
TRBD2	TRBV28	many	TRBJ2-5	TGTGCCAGCAGTTCGGTTTTACGGACTAGCGGGCGGGAGACCCAGTACTTC	CASSSVLRTSGRETQYF
TRBD1	TRBV5-1	many	TRBJ1-2	TGCGCCAGCAGCTCGGGGACAGAGAACATCGACTATGGCTACACCTTC	CASSSGTENIDYGYTF
TRBD2	TRBV29-1	.	TRBJ2-1	TGCAGCGGTGATGGTATTGGGGGAGGGGAGCAGTTCTTC	CSGDGIGGGEQFF
.	TRBV28	.	TRBJ1-5	TGTGCCAGCAGTGACAAATCCTGGTGGGGCAATCAGCCCCAGCATTTT	CASSDKSWWGNQPQHF
.	TRBV10-1	many	TRBJ2-7	TGCGCCAGCAGTGACAGGATCTCCTACGAGCAGTACTTC	CASSDRISYEQYF
.	TRBV24-1	few	TRBJ1-5	TGTGCCACCAGTTCGGGGTTTGACAATCAGCCCCAGCATTTT	CATSSGFDNQPQHF
.	TRBV3-1	once	TRBJ1-6	TGTGCCAGAAGCCAAGAGACAGATAATTCACCCCTCCACTTT	CARSQETDNSPLHF
TRBD2	TRBV20-1	few	TRBJ2-3	TGCAGTGCTAGAGGGCGGGAGGGCCTGGGAGATACGCAGTATTTT	CSARGREGLGDTQYF
TRBD2	TRBV15	.	TRBJ2-5	TGTGCCACCAGCGAACCGGGACTAGCGGGGGAGACCCAGTACTTC	CATSEPGLAGETQYF
.	TRBV2	few	TRBJ2-3	TGTGCCAGCACTCCACTAGTAACAGATACGCAGTATTTT	CASTPLVTDTQYF
TRBD2	TRBV6-2/TRBV6-3	.	TRBJ2-5	TGTGCCAGCAGCTACGGGGGGGGGGGGGGGGGGCGCGAGACCCAGTACTTC	CASSYGGGGGGRETQYF
.	TRBV27	.	TRBJ2-3	TGTGCCAGCAGTTCGACAGAGGCCAACACAGATACGCAGTATTTT	CASSSTEANTDTQYF
TRBD2	TRBV4-1	once	TRBJ2-1	TGCGCCAGCAGCCAAGATCTCTGGACTAGCGAGTATGAGCAGTTCTTC	CASSQDLWTSEYEQFF
.	TRBV11-2	many	TRBJ2-5	TGTGCCAGCAGCTTAGACAGGCCGTCGATCCAAGAGACCCAGTACTTC	CASSLDRPSIQETQYF
.	TRBV7-9	few	TRBJ1-1	TGTGCCAGCAGCCCCCAGGACAGCTTTCTCGCTGAAGCTTTCTTT	CASSPQDSFLAEAFF
TRBD2	TRBV28	.	TRBJ2-1	TGTGCCAGCACCAGCGGGATCAATGAGCAGTTCTTC	CASTSGINEQFF
.	TRBV28	.	TRBJ1-2	TGTGCCAGCATCAGCGGGGCGCAGGAAGATGGCTACACCTTC	CASISGAQEDGYTF
TRBD2	TRBV28	once	TRBJ2-5	TGTGCCAGCAGTTTATTCGGCGGGAGGGCCTTGGAGACCCAGTACTTC	CASSLFGGRALETQYF
TRBD2	TRBV29-1	.	TRBJ2-3	TGCAGCGTTGACGGAGCGGGAGGAGCAGATACGCAGTATTTT	CSVDGAGGADTQYF
TRBD2	TRBV29-1	few	TRBJ2-1	TGCAGCGGCCGAGGGAAACTAGCGGGAGCGGAAGGTGAGCAGTTCTTC	CSGRGKLAGAEGEQFF
TRBD2	TRBV30	few	TRBJ2-5	TGTGCCTGGACCAATTCCCCGGGAGGAACCCAGTACTTC	CAWTNSPGGTQYF
.	TRBV4-2	few	TRBJ1-1	TGTGCCAGCAGCCAAGACAGGAGGGGCACTGAAGCTTTCTTT	CASSQDRRGTEAFF
.	TRBV20-1	.	TRBJ1-2	TGCAGTGCTAGGTCCCCTCCTCCGTATGGCTACACCTTC	CSARSPPPYGYTF
.	TRBV6-2/TRBV6-3	many	TRBJ2-7	TGTGCCAGCAGTTCTCCGTCGGGGGGCTGGGGATACGAGCAGTACTTC	CASSSPSGGWGYEQYF
.	TRBV5-6	few	TRBJ2-7	TGTGCCAGCAGCTTTTGGACCTCCTACGAGCAGTACTTC	CASSFWTSYEQYF
TRBD2	TRBV28	many	TRBJ2-7	TGTGCCGGGGCTAGCGGGAGCCCCCGGTCCTACGAGCAGTACTTC	CAGASGSPRSYEQYF
TRBD1	TRBV5-1	many	TRBJ2-1	TGCGCCAGCAGCGGGGGACAGGGAGGATGGCAGGAGCAGTTCTTC	CASSGGQGGWQEQFF
.	TRBV10-3	.	TRBJ1-2	TGTGCCATCAGTGAGCAGGAGGGCTATGGCTACACCTTC	CAISEQEGYGYTF